This T cell receptor (beta chain) was retrieved from a study of blood T cell repertoires in COVID-19. Turning to the study itself: Samples of COVID-19 (acute and convalescent) were obtained from the United States, Italy and Spain. Sample material is recorded as cDNA or gDNA derived from T cells, B-cell-depleted T cells, or PBMCs.

With V trimmed by 6 bases and J by 2 bases, 9 bases remained unmatched. CDR3 length: 15 amino acids. From germline, CDR1 is KGHSH and CDR2 LQKENI. Original analysis: For nucleated cells, counts were estimated from reference gene primer amplification. The table came from immunoSEQ multiplex PCR; TCRdb's copy has only in-frame clones and leaves some out. For V, J and clone size, that table is used; D and trimming come from the DNA. The table shows about 97,000 clones, with approximately 92% occurring only once. This chain uses TRBV18 with TRBJ2-7, with 8 positions matching TRBD1. This TCR was sampled from a man aged 50 to 60 with active COVID-19. Specimen: peripheral blood. The CDR3 sequence is CASSRGGQGAYEQYF. The DNA of the CDR3 is TGTGCCAGCTCTCGGGGAGGACAGGGAGCCTACGAGCAGTACTTC. Based on the CDR3 plus reference TRBV18 and TRBJ2-7, the full variable domain is NAGVMQNPRHLVRRRGQEARLRCSPMKGHSHVYWYRQLPEEGLKFMVYLQKENIIDESGMPKERFSAEFPKEGPSILRIQQVVRGDSAAYFCASSRGGQGAYEQYFGPGTRLTVT.